Shown below are 11 T cell receptor beta chains from a single sample sequenced in a study of blood T cell repertoires in COVID-19. Profiled with immunoSEQ multiplex PCR; TCRdb holds only in-frame clones, not every one. The sample carries roughly 150,000 clones, just over 90% recorded once. The sample comprised peripheral blood. Receptor source: a man aged 18 to 35 with COVID-19, enrolled during active disease.

The J gene is TRBJ2-7, the V gene TRBV5-4; D is unresolved. The CDR3 is 14 residues long. Germline V gene sequence: CDR1 SGHNT, CDR2 YYREEE (reference sequence). V shed 0 bases and J shed 0 bases, with 7 bases lying between them. The CDR3 sequence: CASSLDRYSYEQYF. The CDR3 DNA reads TGTGCCAGCAGCTTGGACAGATACTCCTACGAGCAGTACTTC.

This chain connects TRBV5-6 to TRBJ1-2, with 7 bases that match TRBD1. The junction had 10 bases not matched to a gene; V was cut back by 4 bases and J by 4 bases. There are 15 residues in the CDR3. CDR1 is SGHDT, CDR2 YYEEEE, per germline. The CDR3 coding sequence is TGTGCCAGCAGCGTGGGACAGCAGACCCTCTATGGCTACACCTTC. Amino acid sequence: CASSVGQQTLYGYTF.

The V gene is TRBV7-2, the J gene TRBJ2-7, with 7 bases matching TRBD2. The trim removed 5 bases at V and 1 base at J, leaving 5 bases unmatched. The CDR3 is made up of 14 amino acids. Germline-derived CDR1 and CDR2 are SGHTA and FQGNSA. The CDR3 reads CASSPASGSYEQYF. The CDR3, as DNA: TGTGCCAGCAGCCCGGCTAGCGGATCCTACGAGCAGTACTTC. Full variable domain (outside the CDR3, taken from reference TRBV7-2 and TRBJ2-7): GAGVSQSPSNKVTEKGKDVELRCDPISGHTALYWYRQSLGQGLEFLIYFQGNSAPDKSGLPSDRFSAERTGGSVSTLTIQRTQQEDSAVYLCASSPASGSYEQYFGPGTRLTVT.

This rearrangement joins TRBV28 to TRBJ2-7, with D unresolved. Germline CDR1 reads MDHEN; CDR2 reads SYDVKM. The CDR3 sequence is 14 residues long. Trimming removed 6 bases from V and 2 bases from J, with 14 bases in between. DNA of the CDR3: TGTGCCAGCAGCCCGAACTTGTCCCCCTACGAGCAGTACTTC. It yields the protein CASSPNLSPYEQYF.

The V gene is TRBV14, the J gene TRBJ2-7, with 10 bases matching TRBD2. After removal of 1 base from V and 0 bases from J, the junction contained 3 bases not matched to a gene. CDR1 and CDR2 from the germline V gene are SGHDN and FVKESK. CDR3 size: 16 residues. The CDR3 protein is CASSQGSGRRSYEQYF. The CDR3 DNA is TGTGCCAGCAGCCAAGGTAGCGGGAGGCGCTCCTACGAGCAGTACTTC.

CDR3 region: CASRGGVAGGPNEQFF. In DNA, the CDR3 is TGTGCCAGTAGAGGGGGGGTAGCGGGAGGGCCGAATGAGCAGTTCTTC. This chain links TRBV19 with TRBJ2-1; 11 bases align to TRBD2. CDR3 length: 16 residues. Germline V gene data show CDR1 as LNHDA and CDR2 as SQIVND (reference sequence). Unmatched junction bases numbered 11, after V lost 6 bases and J lost 7 bases.

The chain combines TRBV7-9 with TRBJ2-7; TRBD2 agrees at 10 bases. This CDR3 has 16 amino acids. Germline CDR1 reads SEHNR; CDR2 reads FQNEAQ (reference sequence). V was clipped by 5 bases and J by 0 bases; unmatched bases: 7. CDR3 loop: CASSPYGTSDSYEQYF. The CDR3 nucleotides are TGTGCCAGCAGCCCCTACGGGACTAGCGACTCCTACGAGCAGTACTTC.

This clone was counted only a few times. This sequence joins TRBV7-9 and TRBJ2-7; 7 bases line up with TRBD1. J gave up 5 bases and V 7 bases, and 8 bases lay outside the gene matches. Germline assignment: CDR1 SEHNR and CDR2 FQNEAQ (reference sequence). The CDR3 contains 13 residues. As DNA, the CDR3 is TGTGCCAGCACCCTGACAGGGTGGGACGAGCAGTACTTC. Encoded protein: CASTLTGWDEQYF.

The rearrangement links TRBV19 to TRBJ1-2; D is possibly TRBD1 (6 bases). Germline values: CDR1 LNHDA, CDR2 SQIVND (reference sequence). This CDR3 has 15 residues. Deletions cut 3 bases from V and 2 bases from J, with 13 bases between. The CDR3 DNA is TGTGCCAGTAGTATGGCCAGGGGAGAAAACTATGGCTACACCTTC. Translation gives CASSMARGENYGYTF.

The genes are TRBV13 and TRBJ2-7; 11 nucleotides match TRBD2. The V gene's germline CDR1 is PRHDT and CDR2 FYEKMQ (reference sequence). This CDR3 spans 15 amino acids. The V and J ends lost 5 bases and 3 bases, in that order; junction bases with no gene match: 6. The CDR3 region has the DNA TGTGCCAGCAGCCAACCGACTAGCGGGAACTACGAGCAGTACTTC. It specifies CASSQPTSGNYEQYF.

This chain uses TRBV7-9 with TRBJ1-1; D remains unclear. The V gene lost 1 base and the J gene lost 2 bases, with 8 bases spanning the gap. CDR3 size: 14 residues. Per germline, CDR1 SEHNR and CDR2 FQNEAQ (reference sequence). CDR3 protein: CASSLVQPNTEAFF. CDR3 coding DNA: TGTGCCAGCAGCTTAGTACAGCCAAACACTGAAGCTTTCTTT.